This T cell receptor beta chain was identified in a study of cytomegalovirus exposure and HLA in healthy donors. Across the whole study: Prior work identified some 120 million unique TCR beta sequences in roughly 190 million T cells.

Nominally healthy donors were sampled, though unrecorded immune exposures were likely. J lost 1 base, V lost 3 bases, and 5 bases had no gene match. CDR3 size: 16 residues. CDR1 and CDR2 from the germline V gene are SGHRS and YFSETQ. Study-wide results and caveats: The study listed approximately 160 cytomegalovirus-associated TCR beta chains. Analyzed later, association rates of TCRs varied across HLA loci, with DRB1 most and HLA-C fewest.

A multiplex PCR was run with 60 Vbeta primers and 13 Jbeta primers. Profiled with immunoSEQ multiplex PCR; TCRdb holds only in-frame clones, not every one. The data show 100,000 to 150,000 clones, 80% to 85% seen once. A note on this clone: Its antigen is currently unknown.

The sequencing input was PBMCs. The rearrangement links TRBV5-1 to TRBJ1-1; 11 bases align to TRBD1. The sequence was obtained from a woman aged 25-40 years in good health and CMV-seronegative. CDR3 residues: CASSSGTGGPNTEAFF. The DNA of the CDR3 is TGCGCCAGCAGCTCCGGGACAGGGGGGCCGAACACTGAAGCTTTCTTT.